A single sample gave rise to the 10 T cell receptor beta chains below, sequenced in a study of fetal regulatory T cell absence and autoimmunity. Sequencing used immunoSEQ multiplex PCR; TCRdb keeps in-frame clones, though not all of them. The sample lists roughly 95,000 clones; about three quarters were seen once. Sequenced sample: pancreas tissue. These receptors were taken from a male donor with IPEX syndrome.

The CDR3 DNA reads TGTGCCAGCAGCGCTTCATCCAGGGGGTACGAGCAGTACTTC. This translates into CASSASSRGYEQYF. This rearrangement joins TRBV9 to TRBJ2-7; the match to TRBD1 covers 7 bases. CDR3 length: 14 amino acids. Per the germline V gene, CDR1 is SGDLS and CDR2 is YYNGEE. The V segment lost 3 bases and the J segment 4 bases; nucleotides outside the gene matches: 7. Looking up the rest from reference TRBV9 and TRBJ2-7 gives the full variable domain: DSGVTQTPKHLITATGQRVTLRCSPRSGDLSVYWYQQSLDQGLQFLIQYYNGEERAKGNILERFSAQQFPDLHSELNLSSLELGDSALYFCASSASSRGYEQYFGPGTRLTVT.

The chain uses TRBV18 and TRBJ2-7; D not resolved. The CDR3 is made up of 14 amino acids. With 1 base removed from V and 0 bases from J, the gap between germline ends came to 7 bases. Per the germline V gene, CDR1 is KGHSH and CDR2 is LQKENI. The CDR3 sequence is CASSPRPPSYEQYF. CDR3 in DNA: TGTGCCAGCTCACCACGCCCCCCCTCCTACGAGCAGTACTTC.

This sequence joins TRBV6-5 and TRBJ2-7; 12 bases are a match to TRBD2. V dropped 7 bases and J dropped 4; count of bases not matched to a gene: 8. The CDR3 is made up of 15 amino acids. The germline V gene encodes CDR1 MNHEY and CDR2 SVGAGI. The chain's CDR3 is CASTESGTSGYEQYF. The CDR3 region has the DNA TGTGCCAGCACGGAATCCGGGACTAGCGGGTACGAGCAGTACTTC.

CDR3 residues: CASAGTPLRGYTF. The DNA for the CDR3 is TGTGCCAGCGCCGGGACCCCACTGCGGGGCTACACCTTC. The chain employs TRBV2 and TRBJ1-2; maybe TRBD1 (5 bases). This CDR3 spans 13 amino acids. V was shortened by 8 bases and J by 8 bases, with 18 bases between the two germline ends. Germline V gene data show CDR1 as SNHLY and CDR2 as FYNNEI.

CDR3 region: CASSSTGGLDNEQFF. In DNA, the CDR3 is TGTGCCAGCTCATCCACGGGGGGGCTCGACAATGAGCAGTTCTTC. This chain uses TRBV18 with TRBJ2-1; 8 positions match TRBD2. The ends lost 5 bases at V and 5 bases at J; junction bases unmatched: 8. The CDR3 has 15 residues. Per germline, CDR1 KGHSH and CDR2 LQKENI.

This sequence joins TRBV6-6 and TRBJ2-6, with D uncertain. This CDR3 comprises 11 residues. Germline CDR1 reads MNHNY; CDR2 reads SVGAGI (reference sequence). V dropped 5 bases and J dropped 4 bases, with 0 bases sitting between them. The CDR3 DNA reads as TGTGCCAGCAGTGGGGCCAACGTCCTGACTTTC. Translation gives CASSGANVLTF.

The chain is built from TRBV5-6 and TRBJ2-3; TRBD2 matches 7 bases. Germline values: CDR1 SGHDT, CDR2 YYEEEE. CDR3 size: 17 residues. Unmatched junction bases numbered 15, after V lost 4 bases and J lost 4 bases. CDR3 DNA sequence: TGTGCCAGCAGCCTGGGAGGGTGGTTAGCGGCCCCAGATACGCAGTATTTT. Translated: CASSLGGWLAAPDTQYF.

The chain employs TRBV12-5 and TRBJ1-4; possibly TRBD1 for D (6 bases). Germline V gene sequence: CDR1 LGHNT, CDR2 FRNRAP. Trimming took off 1 base at V and 8 bases at J, with 14 bases between the two ends. The CDR3 has 15 residues. This chain's CDR3 is CASGLGAGVSEKLFF. As DNA, the CDR3 is TGTGCTAGTGGTTTGGGGGCAGGGGTAAGCGAAAAACTGTTTTTT.

This chain links TRBV21-1 with TRBJ2-7; TRBD1, as called in the table, went unchecked against the DNA. TRBV21-1 has pseudogene status. The CDR3 runs 14 residues. In DNA form, the CDR3 reads TGTGCCAGCAGCAACCTCCGGGACAACTACGAGCAGTACTTC. This codes for CASSNLRDNYEQYF.

The chain joins TRBV2 to TRBJ1-2; the D is unclear. Germline V gene sequence: CDR1 SNHLY, CDR2 FYNNEI. CDR3 length: 14 residues. Deletions cut 1 base from V and 3 bases from J, with 9 bases between. The CDR3 sequence is CASSEVFEDYGYTF. The DNA for the CDR3 is TGTGCCAGCAGTGAAGTTTTTGAGGACTATGGCTACACCTTC.